A selection of T cell receptor beta chains follows, all from one sample in a study of T cell repertoires in cytomegalovirus infection. Which antigens these TCRs recognize remains unknown. Via MiXCR, TCRdb re-called the reads, giving one row per CDR3 protein. The sample has 700,000 to 850,000 distinct CDR3 sequences, less than 35% seen once. This sample comprised cultured CD8+ T cells from PBMCs, obtained from culture after CMV antigen stimulation. The receptors originated from a human donor in good health (CMV status not recorded). Some clones in this sample may be carry-over from other donors' samples. Each CDR3 is given with its conserved first and last residue. A D gene is named only where the DNA matches it firmly. Not all rows give a size; the values are once, few, many and, for expanded clones, a class.

j_call cdr3_length v_call clone_size d_call cdr3_nt cdr3_aa
TRBJ2-1 15 TRBV7-3 - - TGTGCCAGCAGCTTAACCAGGGACGGACGGAATGAGCAGTTCTTC CASSLTRDGRNEQFF
TRBJ2-1 14 TRBV19 - - TGTGCCAGTAGCATCACAACAGACTACAATGAGCAGTTCTTC CASSITTDYNEQFF
TRBJ1-1 16 TRBV7-8 - - TGTGCCAGCAGCCGGGGGGTCTGGGCCATGAACACTGAAGCTTTCTTT CASSRGVWAMNTEAFF
TRBJ2-1 15 TRBV7-9 many TRBD2 TGTGCCAGCAGCCCTAGCGGGGGGGCCTATGGTGAGCAGTTCTTC CASSPSGGAYGEQFF
TRBJ1-1 15 TRBV7-9 few TRBD1 TGTGCCAGCAGCCCCTGGACAGGGTCGAGCACTGAAGCTTTCTTT CASSPWTGSSTEAFF
TRBJ2-2 16 TRBV5-8 - TRBD2 TGTGCCAGCAGCCCCCCCGGCGGGGGGTACACCGGGGAGCTGTTTTTT CASSPPGGGYTGELFF
TRBJ2-1 16 TRBV7-9 - TRBD2 TGTGCCAGCAGCTGGACGGAGCGGGGGGGCCACAATGAGCAGTTCTTC CASSWTERGGHNEQFF
TRBJ1-2 13 TRBV7-9 few - TGTGCCAGCAGCTCCCCGGGGACCCATGGCTACACCTTC CASSSPGTHGYTF
TRBJ2-1 14 TRBV7-2 many TRBD2 TGTGCCAGCAGCTTACCGGGGAGGGTAGATGAGCAGTTCTTC CASSLPGRVDEQFF
TRBJ2-5 12 TRBV29-1 - - TGCAGCGTTGACAGGGGCCAAGAGACCCAGTACTTC CSVDRGQETQYF
TRBJ2-1 19 TRBV7-4 - - TGTGCCAGCAGCTTAGCCCATTTGGGCGGAGGGGGCTCTTACAATGAGCAGTTCTTC CASSLAHLGGGGSYNEQFF
TRBJ1-6 19 TRBV20-1 - - TGCAGTGCTAGAGCAAGTCGGAGGGGATTCAGCTCCTATAATTCACCCCTCCACTTT CSARASRRGFSSYNSPLHF
TRBJ1-3 16 TRBV5-5 few - TGTGCCAGCAGCTTGGAAGATCGGGGGTCAGGAAACACCATATATTTT CASSLEDRGSGNTIYF
TRBJ1-2 13 TRBV7-2 many - TGTGCCAGCAGCTTGGCCGGAGGGCAAGGCTACACCTTC CASSLAGGQGYTF
TRBJ2-1 13 TRBV6-1 - TRBD1 TGTGCCATCTCCCCAAACAGGGGAAATGAGCAGTTCTTC CAISPNRGNEQFF
TRBJ2-3 18 TRBV2 - TRBD2 TGTGCCAGCATCTCGACGATAACCGGGACTACCAGGCGGCCTACGCAGTATTTT CASISTITGTTRRPTQYF
TRBJ1-5 17 TRBV28 - - TGTGCCAGCAGCTTGAAAGTGGGGCAGGGTAGCAATCAGCCCCAGCATTTT CASSLKVGQGSNQPQHF
TRBJ1-6 15 TRBV23-1 - - TGCGCCAGCAGTCAAGGGCGACCGTTTAATTCACCCCTCCACTTT CASSQGRPFNSPLHF
TRBJ1-2 17 TRBV20-1 - TRBD1 TGCAGTGCTAGAGATGGAGGGGGCTGGGTACGTGGCTATGGCTACACCTTC CSARDGGGWVRGYGYTF
TRBJ2-1 16 TRBV7-6 - - TGTGCCAGCAGCCCCCCGGCGGTCCTCTCCTACAATGAGCAGTTCTTC CASSPPAVLSYNEQFF
TRBJ2-2 14 TRBV5-6 once - TGTGCCAGCAGCCCAGGGTTTAACACCGGGGAGCTGTTTTTT CASSPGFNTGELFF
TRBJ2-1 14 TRBV11-2 few TRBD2 TGTGCCACCGCACTAGCGGGGGGCCTGGATGAGCAGTTCTTC CATALAGGLDEQFF
TRBJ2-4 13 TRBV20-1 - - TGCAGTGCTAGGCAAAGGGGAGAAAACATTCAGTACTTC CSARQRGENIQYF
TRBJ1-2 17 TRBV5-6 - TRBD1 TGTGCCAGCAGCGTGGGGACAGGGGGACTACTCATCTATGGCTACACCTTC CASSVGTGGLLIYGYTF
TRBJ1-5 16 TRBV7-6 many - TGTGCCAGCAGCTTAGGAGGGGTTGGCGCGGCTCAGCCCCAGCATTTT CASSLGGVGAAQPQHF
TRBJ1-2 14 TRBV19 - - TGTGCCAGTAGCCCCGACAGGCTACGGTATGGCTACACCTTC CASSPDRLRYGYTF
TRBJ1-2 15 TRBV4-3 - - TGCGCCGGCAGCCAAGATAGTCGGGGGGCGGGTGGCTACACCTTC CAGSQDSRGAGGYTF
TRBJ1-4 13 TRBV27 many - TGTGCCAGCAGTCTTGCAACTAATGAAAAACTGTTTTTT CASSLATNEKLFF
TRBJ1-1 12 TRBV28 few - TGTGCCAGCCAACTCCTGAACACTGAAGCTTTCTTT CASQLLNTEAFF
TRBJ2-5 16 TRBV7-3 - TRBD2 TGTGCCGACAGCTTAAACCCGGGACTAGCGGTAGAGACCCAGTACTTC CADSLNPGLAVETQYF
TRBJ2-3 16 TRBV7-2 many - TGTGCCAGCAGCTTAGAACCCCCAGGGGCCACAGATACGCAGTATTTT CASSLEPPGATDTQYF
TRBJ2-1 14 TRBV20-1 - TRBD2 TGCAGTGCCCTCTACAGCGGGGCCTACAATGAGCAGTTCTTC CSALYSGAYNEQFF
TRBJ2-7 12 TRBV6-6 - - TGTGCCAGCAGTCCGCTAGATGGCGAGCAGTACTTC CASSPLDGEQYF
TRBJ1-2 15 TRBV4-2 few - TGTGCCAGCAGCCAAGAAGGAAGGGCTAACTATGGCTACACCTTC CASSQEGRANYGYTF
TRBJ1-1 14 TRBV7-2 many - TGTGCCAGCAGCCCGGGGACACCGGGCCCTGAAGCTTTCTTT CASSPGTPGPEAFF
TRBJ1-1 16 TRBV7-9 few TRBD1 TGTGCCAGCAGCTCACCGACAGGGAACGGGAACACTGAAGCTTTCTTT CASSSPTGNGNTEAFF
TRBJ2-1 12 TRBV4-1 few - TGCGCCAGCAGGGGCATGTACAATGAGCAGTTCTTC CASRGMYNEQFF
TRBJ1-4 15 TRBV12-3/TRBV12-4 - - TGTGCCAGCAGTGGACTCCCCTCTGTTAATGAAAAACTGTTTTTT CASSGLPSVNEKLFF
TRBJ2-2 17 TRBV6-6 - TRBD2 TGTGCCAGCAGTTACTCCCTTCTAGCGGGGGGGTCGGGGGAGCTGTTTTTT CASSYSLLAGGSGELFF
TRBJ1-2 14 TRBV12-3/TRBV12-4 many - TGTGCCAGCAGTTTAAACGTCATCTCCTATGGCTACACCTTC CASSLNVISYGYTF